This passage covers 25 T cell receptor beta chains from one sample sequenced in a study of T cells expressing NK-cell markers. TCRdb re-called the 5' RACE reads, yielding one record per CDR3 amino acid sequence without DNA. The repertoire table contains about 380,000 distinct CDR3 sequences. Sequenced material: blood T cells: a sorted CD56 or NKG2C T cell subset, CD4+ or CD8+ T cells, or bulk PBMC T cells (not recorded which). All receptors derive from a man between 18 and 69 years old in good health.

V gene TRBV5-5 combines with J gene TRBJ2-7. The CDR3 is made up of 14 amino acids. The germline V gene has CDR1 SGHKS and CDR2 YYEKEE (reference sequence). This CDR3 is CASRFGVDSYEQYF.

The CDR3 is CASSKRAGGADTQYF. The chain employs TRBV12-3 or TRBV12-4 and TRBJ2-3; as DNA is missing, the TRBD2 call by TCRdb cannot be tested. This CDR3 comprises 15 residues.

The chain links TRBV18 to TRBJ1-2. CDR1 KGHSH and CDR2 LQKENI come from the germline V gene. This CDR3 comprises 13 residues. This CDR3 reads CASSPVREHGYTF.

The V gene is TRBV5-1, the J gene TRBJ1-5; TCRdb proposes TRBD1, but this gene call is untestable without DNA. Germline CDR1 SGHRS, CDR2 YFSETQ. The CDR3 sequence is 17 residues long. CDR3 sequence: CASSPGTGMVGNQPQHF. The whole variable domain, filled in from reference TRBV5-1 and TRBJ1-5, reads KAGVTQTPRYLIKTRGQQVTLSCSPISGHRSVSWYQQTPGQGLQFLFEYFSETQRNKGNFPGRFSGRQFSNSRSEMNVSTLELGDSALYLCASSPGTGMVGNQPQHFGDGTRLSIL.

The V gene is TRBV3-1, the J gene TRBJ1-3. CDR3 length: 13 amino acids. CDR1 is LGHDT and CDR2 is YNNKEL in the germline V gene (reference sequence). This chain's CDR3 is CASSPNGGNTIYF. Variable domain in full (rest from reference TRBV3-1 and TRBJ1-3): DTAVSQTPKYLVTQMGNDKSIKCEQNLGHDTMYWYKQDSKKFLKIMFSYNNKELIINETVPNRFSPKSPDKAHLNLHINSLELGDSAVYFCASSPNGGNTIYFGEGSWLTVV.

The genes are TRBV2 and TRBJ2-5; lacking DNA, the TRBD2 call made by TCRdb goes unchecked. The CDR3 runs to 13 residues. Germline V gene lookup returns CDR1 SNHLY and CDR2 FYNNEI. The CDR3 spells CASMLTSFGTQYF. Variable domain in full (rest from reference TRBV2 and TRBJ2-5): EPEVTQTPSHQVTQMGQEVILRCVPISNHLYFYWYRQILGQKVEFLVSFYNNEISEKSEIFDDQFSVERPDGSNFTLKIRSTKLEDSAMYFCASMLTSFGTQYFGPGTRLLVL.

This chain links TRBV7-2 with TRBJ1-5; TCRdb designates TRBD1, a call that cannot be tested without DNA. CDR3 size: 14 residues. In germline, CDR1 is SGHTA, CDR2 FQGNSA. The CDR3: CASSPRGGYQPQHF.

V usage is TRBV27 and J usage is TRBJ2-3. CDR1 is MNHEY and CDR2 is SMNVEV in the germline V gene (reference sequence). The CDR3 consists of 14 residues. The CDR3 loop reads CASSLVGRTDTQYF.

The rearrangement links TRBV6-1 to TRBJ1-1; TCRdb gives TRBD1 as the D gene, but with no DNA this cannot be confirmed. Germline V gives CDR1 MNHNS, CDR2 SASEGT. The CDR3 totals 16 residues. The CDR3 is CASSKSTGIFGTEAFF.

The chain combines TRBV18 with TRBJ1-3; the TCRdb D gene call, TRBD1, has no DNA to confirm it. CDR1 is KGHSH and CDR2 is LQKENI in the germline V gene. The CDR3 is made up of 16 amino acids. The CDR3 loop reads CASSRGGQTSGNTIYF.

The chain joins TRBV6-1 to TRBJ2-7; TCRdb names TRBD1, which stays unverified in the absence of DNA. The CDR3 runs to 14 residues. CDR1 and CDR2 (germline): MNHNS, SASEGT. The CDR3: CASGAGGGAYEQYF.

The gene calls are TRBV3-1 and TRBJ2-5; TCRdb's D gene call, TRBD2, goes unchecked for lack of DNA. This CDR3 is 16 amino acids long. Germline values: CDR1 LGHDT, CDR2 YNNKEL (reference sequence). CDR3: CASSQDSGGGSETQYF.

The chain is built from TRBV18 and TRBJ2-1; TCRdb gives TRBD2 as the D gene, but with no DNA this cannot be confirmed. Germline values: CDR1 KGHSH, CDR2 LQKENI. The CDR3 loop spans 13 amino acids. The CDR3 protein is CATLPSGGNEQFF.

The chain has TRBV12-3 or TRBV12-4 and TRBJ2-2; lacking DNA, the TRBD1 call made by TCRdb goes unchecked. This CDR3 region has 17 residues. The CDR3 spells CASSLAGVARGTGELFF.

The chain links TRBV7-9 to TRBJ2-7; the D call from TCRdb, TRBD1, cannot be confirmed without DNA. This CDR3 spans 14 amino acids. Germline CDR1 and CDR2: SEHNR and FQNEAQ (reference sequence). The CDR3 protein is CASSPLIGTIEQYF.

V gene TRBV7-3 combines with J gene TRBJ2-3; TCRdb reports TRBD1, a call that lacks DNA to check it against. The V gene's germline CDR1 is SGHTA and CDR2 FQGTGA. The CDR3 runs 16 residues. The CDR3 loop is CASSLTGTGFTDTQYF.

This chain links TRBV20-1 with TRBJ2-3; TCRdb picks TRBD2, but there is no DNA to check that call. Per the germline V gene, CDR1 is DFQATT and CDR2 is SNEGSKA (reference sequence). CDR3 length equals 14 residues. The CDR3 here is CSARLAGGLYTQYF.

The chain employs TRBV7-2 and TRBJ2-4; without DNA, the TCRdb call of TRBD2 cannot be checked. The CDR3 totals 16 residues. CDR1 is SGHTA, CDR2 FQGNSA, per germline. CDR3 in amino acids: CASSQGLAGGEDIQYF.

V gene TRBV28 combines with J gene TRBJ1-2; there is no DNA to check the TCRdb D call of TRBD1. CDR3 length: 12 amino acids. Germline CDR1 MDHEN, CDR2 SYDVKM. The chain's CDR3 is CASRTGTHGYTF.

The CDR3 region is CASSWDAGGSEQYF. V gene TRBV5-1 combines with J gene TRBJ2-7; TCRdb gives TRBD1 as the D gene, but with no DNA this cannot be confirmed. This CDR3 has 14 residues. Germline lookup yields CDR1 SGHRS and CDR2 YFSETQ. Using reference TRBV5-1 and TRBJ2-7 for the parts outside the CDR3, the full variable domain is KAGVTQTPRYLIKTRGQQVTLSCSPISGHRSVSWYQQTPGQGLQFLFEYFSETQRNKGNFPGRFSGRQFSNSRSEMNVSTLELGDSALYLCASSWDAGGSEQYFGPGTRLTVT.

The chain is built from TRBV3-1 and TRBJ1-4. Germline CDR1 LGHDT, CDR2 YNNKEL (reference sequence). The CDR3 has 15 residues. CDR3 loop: CASSQRAGGNEKLFF.

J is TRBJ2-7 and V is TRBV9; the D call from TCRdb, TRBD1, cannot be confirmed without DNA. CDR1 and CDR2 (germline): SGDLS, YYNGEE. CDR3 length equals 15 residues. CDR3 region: CASSVGPGTEYEQYF.

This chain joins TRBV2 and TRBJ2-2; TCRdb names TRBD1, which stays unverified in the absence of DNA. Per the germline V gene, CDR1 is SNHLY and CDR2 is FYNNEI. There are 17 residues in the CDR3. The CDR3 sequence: CASGEGRLWTHTGELFF.

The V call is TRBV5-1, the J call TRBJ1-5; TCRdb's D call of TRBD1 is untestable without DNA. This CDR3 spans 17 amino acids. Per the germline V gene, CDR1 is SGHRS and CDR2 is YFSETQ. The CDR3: CASSKGQGAFSFQPQHF. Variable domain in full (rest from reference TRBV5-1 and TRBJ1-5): KAGVTQTPRYLIKTRGQQVTLSCSPISGHRSVSWYQQTPGQGLQFLFEYFSETQRNKGNFPGRFSGRQFSNSRSEMNVSTLELGDSALYLCASSKGQGAFSFQPQHFGDGTRLSIL.

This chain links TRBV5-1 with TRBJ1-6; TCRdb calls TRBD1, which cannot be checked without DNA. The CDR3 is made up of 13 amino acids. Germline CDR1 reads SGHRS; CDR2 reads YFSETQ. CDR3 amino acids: CASSGTNNSPLHF.